The sequence of this TCR beta chain was determined in a study of Graves' ophthalmopathy and Graves' hyperthyroidism. V was cut by 0 bases and J by 1 base, with 6 bases left in between. This CDR3 is 14 amino acids long. Germline V gene lookup returns CDR1 WNHNN and CDR2 SYGVQD (reference sequence). Concerning this clonotype itself: The antigen remains undetermined.

TCR beta CDR3 regions were amplified from RNA transcripts. HTBI primers were used in a first-round RT-PCR, which preceded a second-round multiplex PCR. In TCRdb, the multiplex PCR reads were re-called with MiXCR into one record per CDR3 protein. This table holds about 400,000 distinct CDR3 sequences, 18% found once. The study's findings and limits: A model built from 13 signatures distinguished ophthalmopathy from stable hyperthyroidism with approximately 89% sensitivity and approximately 81% specificity. Predictions made by the model for ophthalmopathy progression reached 70.59% sensitivity and roughly 79% specificity.

The diagnostic workup employed clinical symptoms, serum thyroxine, TRAb, thyroid ultrasound and orbital computed tomography. Input material: peripheral blood. The J gene is TRBJ1-1, the V gene TRBV10-1; the D is unclear. This TCR derives from a woman aged 18-29 years with Graves' ophthalmopathy. In DNA, the CDR3 is TGCGCCAGCAGTGAGTCACGAGGGAACACTGAAGCTTTCTTT. Translation: CASSESRGNTEAFF.